This passage covers 31 T cell receptor beta chains from one sample sequenced in a study of technical replicates of blood from a few donors. Sequencing was performed with immunoSEQ multiplex PCR; in TCRdb, only in-frame clones are kept and a portion is missing. This table holds almost 90,000 clones, roughly 94% found once. Sequenced sample: T cells isolated from PBMCs. The source of these receptors is a human donor in good health.

The rearrangement joins TRBV7-6 to TRBJ2-7; D ambiguous. V lost 1 base and J lost 0, with 4 bases in between. The CDR3 totals 13 residues. Germline V gives CDR1 SGHVS, CDR2 FNYEAQ. The CDR3 loop reads CASSLVDSYEQYF. Written as DNA, the CDR3 is TGTGCCAGCAGCTTAGTAGACTCCTACGAGCAGTACTTC.

V usage is TRBV19 and J usage is TRBJ2-3; D uncertain. Germline CDR1 and CDR2: LNHDA and SQIVND (reference sequence). V lost 7 bases, J lost 9 bases, and 23 bases lay in between. This CDR3 has 15 amino acids. The CDR3 DNA follows: TGTGCCAGTACAGGTCACAGCCCCACACGTGGAACGCAGTATTTT. This codes for CASTGHSPTRGTQYF.

The chain has TRBV7-9 and TRBJ2-1, with D possibly being TRBD1 (5 bases). CDR3 length: 15 residues. The germline V gene encodes CDR1 SEHNR and CDR2 FQNEAQ (reference sequence). V was trimmed by 5 bases and J by 8 bases, leaving 19 bases between them. In nucleotides, the CDR3 is TGTGCCAGCAGCCAAAAAAGGGGTAGGGTTGATGAGCAGTTCTTC. As protein: CASSQKRGRVDEQFF.

This sequence joins TRBV4-1 and TRBJ2-1, with TRBD1 identical over 7 bases. J gave up 9 bases and V 2 bases, and 7 bases lay outside the gene matches. From germline, CDR1 is MGHRA and CDR2 YSYEKL. This CDR3 is built from 14 residues. The CDR3 region is CASSQFTGATEQFF. For the CDR3, the DNA is TGCGCCAGCAGCCAATTCACAGGGGCCACTGAGCAGTTCTTC.

The J gene is TRBJ2-2, the V gene TRBV10-3, with TRBD1 identical over 7 bases. Per germline, CDR1 ENHRY and CDR2 SYGVKD. This CDR3 has 14 residues. V lost 2 bases and J lost 5; bases outside the gene matches: 2. The CDR3 protein is CAISETGVTGELFF. The CDR3 DNA is TGTGCCATCAGTGAGACAGGGGTGACCGGGGAGCTGTTTTTT.

The chain couples TRBV27 to TRBJ1-5; 9 bases agree with TRBD1. The CDR3 has 15 amino acids. Germline V gives CDR1 MNHEY, CDR2 SMNVEV (reference sequence). J gave up 5 bases and V 5 bases, and 7 bases lay outside the gene matches. CDR3: CASSPQGAIHQPQHF. CDR3 bases: TGTGCCAGCAGTCCACAGGGGGCGATCCATCAGCCCCAGCATTTT.

This chain links TRBV2 with TRBJ2-7, with a weak D call TRBD1 (6 bases). Deletions cut 11 bases from V and 0 bases from J, with 14 bases between. The CDR3 extends over 13 amino acids. Germline-derived CDR1 and CDR2 are SNHLY and FYNNEI. The CDR3 DNA reads as TGTGCCTTCGAGACAGGTACCTCCTACGAGCAGTACTTC. Amino acid sequence: CAFETGTSYEQYF.

The V call is TRBV6-1, the J call TRBJ2-3; D is undetermined. Germline V CDR1 and CDR2: MNHNS, SASEGT. CDR3 size: 11 residues. Trimming cost V 6 bases and J 5 bases, with 6 bases left between them. The CDR3 reads CASSDLDTQYF. As DNA, the CDR3 is TGTGCCAGCAGCGACTTAGATACGCAGTATTTT.

This sequence joins TRBV2 and TRBJ2-7, with 8 bases identical to TRBD1. This CDR3 comprises 20 residues. Trimming at V came to 2 bases and at J to 0 bases, leaving 18 bases not matched to a gene. Germline V gives CDR1 SNHLY, CDR2 FYNNEI. CDR3 coding DNA: TGTGCCAGCAGTGAATTGTTTGGGACAGGTACGATTTTCAGCTCCTACGAGCAGTACTTC. This sequence encodes CASSELFGTGTIFSSYEQYF. Looking up the rest from reference TRBV2 and TRBJ2-7 gives the full variable domain: EPEVTQTPSHQVTQMGQEVILRCVPISNHLYFYWYRQILGQKVEFLVSFYNNEISEKSEIFDDQFSVERPDGSNFTLKIRSTKLEDSAMYFCASSELFGTGTIFSSYEQYFGPGTRLTVT.

The genes are TRBV5-1 and TRBJ1-4; the D gene is possibly TRBD1 (5 bases). The V gene's germline CDR1 is SGHRS and CDR2 YFSETQ. The CDR3 has 14 amino acids. V gave up 2 bases and J gave up 7 bases, with 12 bases separating them. The CDR3: CASSFSREGEKLFF. CDR3 nucleotides: TGCGCCAGCAGCTTTTCCAGGGAAGGTGAAAAACTGTTTTTT.

This clone has just one count. The rearrangement links TRBV21-1 to TRBJ2-5; TRBD1 reflects the table's D call only, with no check against the DNA. TRBV21-1 is marked as a pseudogene. This CDR3 contains 15 residues. The DNA of the CDR3 is TGTGCCAGCAGCAAATCAAACAGGCTGGGAGAGACCCAGTACTTC. This encodes CASSKSNRLGETQYF.

The chain employs TRBV25-1 and TRBJ2-1; 14 bases match TRBD2. The CDR3 is 18 residues long. Looked up from germline, CDR1 is MGHDK and CDR2 is SYGVNS. Losses at the gene ends were 4 bases for V and 7 bases for J; bases not matched to a gene: 12. The CDR3 DNA sequence: TGTGCCAGCAGTGCCGATGGGCTAGGACTAGCGGGAGGAAATGAGCAGTTCTTC. Translating gives CASSADGLGLAGGNEQFF.

The chain combines TRBV9 with TRBJ2-2, with a possible D match to TRBD2 (7 bases). Trimming cost V 0 bases and J 0 bases, with 9 bases left between them. The CDR3 covers 16 residues. Germline V CDR1 and CDR2: SGDLS, YYNGEE. CDR3 protein: CASSVVGGPNTGELFF. In DNA, the CDR3 is TGTGCCAGCAGCGTAGTGGGGGGGCCGAACACCGGGGAGCTGTTTTTT.

This chain joins TRBV5-1 and TRBJ1-1, with 7 bases that match TRBD1. The junction had 8 bases not matched to a gene; V was cut back by 0 bases and J by 0 bases. Germline V lookup: CDR1 SGHRS, CDR2 YFSETQ. CDR3 length: 17 amino acids. DNA of the CDR3: TGCGCCAGCAGCTTGGCGGGACAGATAAACTTGAACACTGAAGCTTTCTTT. Its protein product is CASSLAGQINLNTEAFF.

The chain joins TRBV19 to TRBJ2-1; 8 nucleotides align to TRBD1. This CDR3 is 16 amino acids long. Losses at the gene ends were 6 bases for V and 5 bases for J; bases not matched to a gene: 12. Germline CDR1 and CDR2: LNHDA and SQIVND (reference sequence). The CDR3: CASSRYRDRSHNEQFF. CDR3 nucleotide sequence: TGTGCCAGTAGCAGATACCGGGACAGGTCCCACAATGAGCAGTTCTTC. Together with reference TRBV19 and TRBJ2-1, the CDR3 gives the full variable domain: DGGITQSPKYLFRKEGQNVTLSCEQNLNHDAMYWYRQDPGQGLRLIYYSQIVNDFQKGDIAEGYSVSREKKESFPLTVTSAQKNPTAFYLCASSRYRDRSHNEQFFGPGTRLTVL.

The rearrangement uses TRBV28 and TRBJ2-3; tentatively, D is TRBD1 (6 bases). Trimming removed 3 bases at V and 8 bases at J, with 6 bases between. This CDR3 is 11 amino acids long. Germline V gives CDR1 MDHEN, CDR2 SYDVKM. The DNA of the CDR3 is TGTGCCAGCAGTTTCAGGGGTACGCAGTATTTT. Protein product: CASSFRGTQYF.

The rearrangement uses TRBV13 and TRBJ2-7; maybe TRBD2 (5 bases). Deletions cut 3 bases from V and 7 bases from J, with 13 bases between. The CDR3 has 13 amino acids. CDR1 and CDR2 from the germline V gene are PRHDT and FYEKMQ (reference sequence). CDR3 DNA sequence: TGTGCCAGCAGCTTCGAGGGAGCTCGGGAGCAGTACTTC. Its protein product is CASSFEGAREQYF. The full variable domain, its missing parts supplied by reference TRBV13 and TRBJ2-7, is AAGVIQSPRHLIKEKRETATLKCYPIPRHDTVYWYQQGPGQDPQFLISFYEKMQSDKGSIPDRFSAQQFSDYHSELNMSSLELGDSALYFCASSFEGAREQYFGPGTRLTVT.

The chain combines TRBV25-1 with TRBJ2-7, with D perhaps matching TRBD1 (6 bases). Trimming pared 0 bases from V and 5 bases from J, leaving 20 bases between. This CDR3 has 17 residues. The V gene's germline CDR1 is MGHDK and CDR2 SYGVNS. The CDR3 DNA is TGTGCCAGCAGTGAATATGGATATAGCGCTCAGGGGAACGAGCAGTACTTC. It yields the protein CASSEYGYSAQGNEQYF.

This clone was detected only once. This chain connects TRBV9 to TRBJ1-1, with TRBD1 identical over 10 bases. This CDR3 is 16 amino acids long. Germline V lookup: CDR1 SGDLS, CDR2 YYNGEE. V dropped 4 bases and J dropped 7; count of bases not matched to a gene: 13. This CDR3 reads CASSILTGTGDGEAFF. The DNA of the CDR3 is TGTGCCAGCAGCATACTAACTGGGACAGGGGATGGTGAAGCTTTCTTT.

This chain links TRBV4-3 with TRBJ2-1; 11 bases align to TRBD2. CDR3 length: 16 residues. Germline V gene sequence: CDR1 LGHNA, CDR2 YSLEER. V lost 1 base, J lost 12 bases, and 11 bases stayed unmatched. CDR3: CASSQVAGGLGLRQFF. In DNA form, the CDR3 reads TGCGCCAGCAGCCAAGTAGCGGGAGGGCTGGGATTGCGGCAGTTCTTC.

The CDR3 sequence: CASSLRVINEKLFF. In DNA, the CDR3 is TGTGCCAGCAGTTTACGGGTGATTAATGAAAAACTGTTTTTT. The chain joins TRBV28 to TRBJ1-4; no reliable D call. CDR1 is MDHEN, CDR2 SYDVKM, per germline. Trimming cost V 2 bases and J 4 bases, with 8 bases left between them. The CDR3 totals 14 residues.

The V call is TRBV19, the J call TRBJ2-2; 12 nucleotides align to TRBD1. Looked up from germline, CDR1 is LNHDA and CDR2 is SQIVND (reference sequence). The CDR3 runs to 16 residues. J was trimmed by 7 bases and V by 6 bases; bases with no gene match: 9. In DNA, the CDR3 is TGTGCCAGTAGACGGGACAGGGGGCGTCGAGTCGGGGAGCTGTTTTTT. Its protein product is CASRRDRGRRVGELFF. The entire variable domain, with the rest obtained from reference TRBV19 and TRBJ2-2, is as follows: DGGITQSPKYLFRKEGQNVTLSCEQNLNHDAMYWYRQDPGQGLRLIYYSQIVNDFQKGDIAEGYSVSREKKESFPLTVTSAQKNPTAFYLCASRRDRGRRVGELFFGEGSRLTVL.

The chain joins TRBV5-6 to TRBJ1-2; TRBD1 matches 7 bases. J was trimmed by 4 bases and V by 1 base; bases with no gene match: 1. CDR1 SGHDT and CDR2 YYEEEE come from the germline V gene. This CDR3 is built from 13 residues. CDR3 DNA: TGTGCCAGCAGCTTGACAGGGGCCTATGGCTACACCTTC. It yields the protein CASSLTGAYGYTF.

The chain uses TRBV5-1 and TRBJ2-3; 9 positions match TRBD2. The J segment lost 0 bases and the V segment lost 2 bases, leaving 1 base of the junction unmatched. CDR1 is SGHRS, CDR2 YFSETQ, per germline. The CDR3 sequence is 15 residues long. CDR3: CASSFSGRSTDTQYF. The CDR3 coding sequence is TGCGCCAGCAGCTTTAGCGGGAGAAGCACAGATACGCAGTATTTT.

The chain has TRBV9 and TRBJ1-4; 7 bases align to TRBD1. V lost 3 bases, J lost 8 bases, and 13 bases stayed unmatched. Looked up from germline, CDR1 is SGDLS and CDR2 is YYNGEE. CDR3 length: 16 residues. CDR3 protein: CASSALPQTGHEKLFF. The CDR3 bases are TGTGCCAGCAGCGCCCTCCCTCAGACAGGGCACGAAAAACTGTTTTTT.

The chain uses TRBV30 and TRBJ1-1; D not resolved. Germline CDR1 and CDR2: GTSNPN and SVGIG (reference sequence). The V and J ends lost 0 bases and 8 bases respectively, with 7 bases between them. The length of the CDR3 is 11 residues. The CDR3 DNA reads as TGTGCCTGGAGTGTACTAGGGGAAGCTTTCTTT. Protein: CAWSVLGEAFF.

The chain's CDR3 is CASSLSGLAKNIQYF. The CDR3 DNA reads as TGTGCCAGCAGCCTTAGCGGTTTAGCCAAAAACATTCAGTACTTC. The chain uses TRBV5-4 and TRBJ2-4; weak D call: TRBD2 (6 bases). The CDR3 spans 15 residues. The germline V gene encodes CDR1 SGHNT and CDR2 YYREEE (reference sequence). The V gene lost 4 bases and the J gene lost 0 bases, with 11 bases spanning the gap.

The V and J genes are TRBV6-1 and TRBJ1-2; maybe TRBD1 (6 bases). Germline loops: CDR1 MNHNS, CDR2 SASEGT. Trimming shortened V by 1 base and J by 8 bases, and 14 bases separated the two germline ends. CDR3 length equals 14 residues. The CDR3 loop reads CASSEEGYQGGYTF. The DNA for the CDR3 is TGTGCCAGCAGTGAAGAGGGTTACCAGGGGGGCTACACCTTC.

The V gene is TRBV5-1, the J gene TRBJ1-2, with TRBD1 matching over 9 bases. The CDR3 extends over 16 amino acids. Trimming at V came to 1 base and at J to 1 base, leaving 5 bases not matched to a gene. Per the germline V gene, CDR1 is SGHRS and CDR2 is YFSETQ. This CDR3 reads CASSLMTGGNNYGYTF. Here the CDR3 DNA reads TGCGCCAGCAGCTTGATGACAGGGGGAAATAACTATGGCTACACCTTC.

The chain combines TRBV9 with TRBJ2-3, with TRBD2 identical over 7 bases. CDR1 is SGDLS, CDR2 YYNGEE, per germline. Trimming took 0 bases from V and 5 from J; bases not matched to a gene: 6. This CDR3 is 15 amino acids long. Here the CDR3 DNA reads TGTGCCAGCAGCGTAGATAGCGGGTGGTTAGATACGCAGTATTTT. Encoded protein: CASSVDSGWLDTQYF.

This clone was counted once. The chain is built from TRBV7-2 and TRBJ2-6; D possibly corresponds to TRBD1 (5 bases). Germline V CDR1 and CDR2: SGHTA, FQGNSA. The CDR3 runs 16 residues. V was pared by 5 bases and J by 0 bases, with 11 bases between. CDR3 DNA sequence: TGTGCCAGCAGCCCGACAGTTAGCTCTGGGGCCAACGTCCTGACTTTC. Its translation: CASSPTVSSGANVLTF.